Below, one T cell receptor (beta chain) is given with its context. Which antigen it targets is not known. Qualities for individual bases were not recorded, and no much larger clone is one base off. Using the deep immunoSEQ assay, multiplex PCR amplified TCR CDR3 regions from genomic DNA. Extracted genomic DNA from each cell subset was distributed evenly across all wells of several immunoSEQ 96-well plates, and each plate was treated as a replicate. For sorted subsets, each replicate PCR was loaded with about 0.2 ug genomic DNA, equivalent to 25,000 to 35,000 T cell genomes. The purified libraries were quantified using a Qubit 3.0 fluorometer, sized with a Bioanalyzer 2100, and then quantified again using the KAPA Library Quantification kit. Every immunoSEQ 96-well plate was sequenced on a dedicated single-read 150-cycle Illumina NextSeq 550 flow cell. The paper's data handling went like this. Because only junctional sequences without quality scores were contained in the immunoSEQ output, filtering matching that applied to full-length reads could not be performed. Sequences were annotated with PyIR, a Python wrapper for IgBLAST v1.9, using IMGT germline references to assign V/J genes and CDR3. Reads were removed for weak V/J assignments (E-value above 1e-6), missing CDR3, stop codons, out-of-frame junctions, or ambiguous translated residues. V3J clonotypes were defined as sequences sharing an identical inferred V gene, J gene, and CDR3 amino acid sequence. The percentage overlap between two repertoires was calculated by dividing the number of shared unique clonotypes by the size of the smaller repertoire. Three approaches were used to assess repertoire richness: RTK rarefaction, the Chao1 estimator, and Recon v2.1 estimates of unobserved clonotypes. For all TCRbeta clonotypes obtained by the gDNA method from a handful of donors, generation probabilities were computed with OLGA. TCRdb holds this immuneACCESS table with in-frame rearrangements only. Some clones are missing; in checked studies, unresolved V genes explain under half, and the rest has no known cause. The DNA was the basis for D and trimming; V, J and clone size are from that table. This sample has about 2.1 million clones in its table, and roughly 93% of those were observed once. The ten largest clones add up to more than 1.5% of the sample.

CD8 naive samples consisted of CD45RO-negative cells that were positively selected for CCR7, yielding a CD45RA+CCR7+ population without TemRA cells. The donors were healthy, HIV-negative adults with no recently reported acute infections or vaccinations. Every donor was a Caucasian adult living in Nashville, Tennessee, USA. After blood collection by leukapheresis, PBMCs were isolated using Ficoll-Histopaque density gradient centrifugation and then cryopreserved in the vapor phase of liquid nitrogen. Purity and quantity of every magnetically sorted T cell population were checked by analytical flow cytometry. Each sorted fraction had its genomic DNA isolated and then quantified by UV absorbance on a Nanodrop 2000c. This sample stems from a study of shared clonotypes between healthy human individuals (dated by TCRdb to 2020 to 2021). Study-level background: A couple of women and three men aged 18 to 49 years were included in the cohort. To estimate repertoire size and how much clonotype sharing occurs between individuals, the study deeply sequenced the blood TCR repertoires of about five healthy adults. To increase sequencing depth and limit assay-specific biases, TCR repertoire library preparation and sequencing were carried out by different laboratories using diverse techniques. Leukapheresis yielded between about 0.9 and 9 billion PBMCs per donor. Per donor, three plates each were used for CD4 naive and CD4 memory, two for CD8 naive, and one for CD8 memory.

Here is what the overall study found, with its caveats: Incomplete sequencing was indicated by rarefaction of sorted-subset datasets, despite the large sequencing depth. Clonotypes shared by all four sorted-subset donors showed higher generation probabilities than non-shared clonotypes. Naive subsets generally had larger estimated clonotype richness than memory subsets did. Sharing across a few donors was observed for around 5% of naive CD4, less than 4% of naive CD8, over 2% of memory CD4, and about 0.4% of memory CD8 clonotypes. Sampling was limited to blood, and TCR repertoires in tissue likely differ from TCR repertoires in blood. The small number of donors limited the genetic and exposure-history diversity represented. Pairwise subsampling indicated that sequencing depth was expected to affect the degree of clonotype sharing among donors.

CDR1 and CDR2 are drawn from the germline V gene (reference sequence): GTSNPN, SVGIG. The cysteine opens and the phenylalanine closes a CDR3 of 15 amino acids. CDR3 DNA only is kept here, 45 bases in frame from base 1. V ends up 3 bases short and J 8 bases short, with an unmatched junction base count of 10. This receptor was taken from a man between 18 and 29 years old in good health. Some clones in this sample may be carry-over from other donors' samples. Sequencing was performed on naive CD8+ T cells from PBMCs. The sample's cell subset or site label, in plain terms: CD45RA+CCR7+. Here the chain combines TRBV30 and TRBJ2-1; TRBD2 fits 10 bases in the junction. The sequenced DNA: TGTGCCTGGAGCGTACTAGCGGGACCCCGGGATGAGCAGTTCTTC. The encoded protein is CAWSVLAGPRDEQFF.